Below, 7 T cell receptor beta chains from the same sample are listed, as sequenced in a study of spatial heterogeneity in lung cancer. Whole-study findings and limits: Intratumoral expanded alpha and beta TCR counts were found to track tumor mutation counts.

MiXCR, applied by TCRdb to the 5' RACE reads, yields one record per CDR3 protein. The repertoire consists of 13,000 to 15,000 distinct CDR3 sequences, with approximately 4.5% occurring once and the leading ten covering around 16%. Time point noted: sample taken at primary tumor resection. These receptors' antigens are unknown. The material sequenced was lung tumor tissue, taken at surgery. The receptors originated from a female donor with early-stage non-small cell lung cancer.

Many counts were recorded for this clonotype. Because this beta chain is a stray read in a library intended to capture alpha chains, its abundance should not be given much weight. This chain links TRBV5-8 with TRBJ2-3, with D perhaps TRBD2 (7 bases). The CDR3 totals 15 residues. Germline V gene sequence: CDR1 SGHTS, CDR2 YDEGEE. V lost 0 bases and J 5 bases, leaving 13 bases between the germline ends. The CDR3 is CASSLVGGRGDTQYF. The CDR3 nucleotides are TGTGCCAGCAGCTTGGTCGGGGGGCGTGGAGATACGCAGTATTTT.

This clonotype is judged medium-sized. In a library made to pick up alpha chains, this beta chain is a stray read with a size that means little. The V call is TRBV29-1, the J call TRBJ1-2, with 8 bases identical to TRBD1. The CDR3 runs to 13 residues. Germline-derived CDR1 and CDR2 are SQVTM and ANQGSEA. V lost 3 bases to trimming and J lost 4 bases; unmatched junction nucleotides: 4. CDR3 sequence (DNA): TGCAGCGTTGAGGGACAGGTTGGCTATGGCTACACCTTC. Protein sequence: CSVEGQVGYGYTF.

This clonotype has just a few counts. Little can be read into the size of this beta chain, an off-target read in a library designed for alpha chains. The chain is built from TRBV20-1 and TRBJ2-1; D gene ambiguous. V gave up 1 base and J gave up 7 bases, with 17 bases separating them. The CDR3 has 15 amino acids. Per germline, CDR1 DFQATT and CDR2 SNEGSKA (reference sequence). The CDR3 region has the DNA TGCAGTGCTAGAGTTCTAGATCTACAGATAAATGAGCAGTTCTTC. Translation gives CSARVLDLQINEQFF.

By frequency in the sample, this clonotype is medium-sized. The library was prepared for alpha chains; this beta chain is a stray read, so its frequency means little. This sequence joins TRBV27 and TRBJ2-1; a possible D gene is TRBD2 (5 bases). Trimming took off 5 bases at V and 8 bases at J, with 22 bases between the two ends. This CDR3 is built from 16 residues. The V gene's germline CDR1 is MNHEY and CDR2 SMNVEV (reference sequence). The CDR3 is CASSPTLGGQAHEQFF. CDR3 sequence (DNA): TGTGCCAGCAGTCCCACTCTTGGCGGGCAGGCCCATGAGCAGTTCTTC.

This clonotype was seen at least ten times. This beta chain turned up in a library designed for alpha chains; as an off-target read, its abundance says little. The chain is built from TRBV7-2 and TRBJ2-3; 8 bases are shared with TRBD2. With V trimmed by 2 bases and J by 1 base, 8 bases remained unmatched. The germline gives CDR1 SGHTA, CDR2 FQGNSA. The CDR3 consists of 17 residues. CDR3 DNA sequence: TGTGCCAGCAGCTTAAACGGGGGGGCCTCTGGCACAGATACGCAGTATTTT. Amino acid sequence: CASSLNGGASGTDTQYF.

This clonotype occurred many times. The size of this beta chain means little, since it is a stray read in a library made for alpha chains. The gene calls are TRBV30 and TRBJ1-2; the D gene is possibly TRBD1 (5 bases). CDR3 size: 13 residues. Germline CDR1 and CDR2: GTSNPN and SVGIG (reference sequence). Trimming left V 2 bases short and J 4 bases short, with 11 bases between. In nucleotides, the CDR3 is TGTGCCTGGAGTAATTCGGGGGGCTATGGCTACACCTTC. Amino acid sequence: CAWSNSGGYGYTF. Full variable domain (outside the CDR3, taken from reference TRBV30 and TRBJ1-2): SQTIHQWPATLVQPVGSPLSLECTVEGTSNPNLYWYRQAAGRGLQLLFYSVGIGQISSEVPQNLSASRPQDRQFILSSKKLLLSDSGFYLCAWSNSGGYGYTFGSGTRLTVV.

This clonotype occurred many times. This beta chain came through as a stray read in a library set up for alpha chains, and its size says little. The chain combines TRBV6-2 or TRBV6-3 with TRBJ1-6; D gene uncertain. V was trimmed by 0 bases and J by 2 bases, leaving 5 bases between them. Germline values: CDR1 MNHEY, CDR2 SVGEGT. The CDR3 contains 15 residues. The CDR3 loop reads CASSYSPTYNSPLHF. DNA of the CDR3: TGTGCCAGCAGTTACTCGCCGACCTATAATTCACCCCTCCACTTT.